A single T cell receptor (beta chain) is shown here with its context. The antigen is undetermined. This sample stems from a study of cytomegalovirus exposure and HLA in healthy donors. General observations from the study: In presence/absence analyses, roughly uniform sequencing depth across donors was assumed. Most subjects had HLA-A and HLA-B alleles reportedly predicted accurately by TCR beta sequences.

At sampling all donors were nominally healthy, likely with unrecorded immune exposures. Use of 60 Vbeta and 13 Jbeta primers characterized the PCR. Profiled with immunoSEQ multiplex PCR; TCRdb holds only in-frame clones, not every one. The table for this sample gives some 60,000 clones. Germline-derived CDR1 and CDR2 are SNHLY and FYNNEI. The CDR3 spans 14 residues. The trim removed 6 bases at V and 2 bases at J, leaving 2 bases unmatched. This receptor was obtained from a male donor in good health and CMV-seronegative. V gene TRBV2 combines with J gene TRBJ1-5, with 9 bases fitting TRBD1. Sequenced input: PBMCs. As DNA, the CDR3 is TGTGCCAGCAGAAGGGACAGGGGCAATCAGCCCCAGCATTTT. As protein: CASRRDRGNQPQHF.